This TCR beta chain was profiled in a study of T cell clonality in common variable immunodeficiency. General observations from the study: Fewer deletions and N-nucleotide insertions were reportedly seen in common variable immunodeficiency TCR beta sequences.

TCRdb's table, derived via immunoSEQ multiplex PCR, lists solely in-frame clones and lacks some. The sample is made up of some 16,000 clones, none counted only once. Germline V gene data show CDR1 as LNHDA and CDR2 as SQIVND (reference sequence). This CDR3 has 11 residues. V lost 2 bases, J lost 7 bases, and 3 bases lay in between. For at least one year, all CVID subjects received replacement immunoglobulin. This clone appeared a few times. What it binds is unknown. The CDR3 goes on 3 residues after the read ends, and that part is filled in from the germline J gene. This receptor was identified in a human donor with common variable immunodeficiency. The chain carries TRBV19 and TRBJ2-1; D is undetermined. Sequencing was done on a sample of peripheral blood mononuclear cells. CDR3 sequence: CASSISNEQFF. The DNA read from the CDR3 is TGTGCCAGTAGTATATCTAATGAG.